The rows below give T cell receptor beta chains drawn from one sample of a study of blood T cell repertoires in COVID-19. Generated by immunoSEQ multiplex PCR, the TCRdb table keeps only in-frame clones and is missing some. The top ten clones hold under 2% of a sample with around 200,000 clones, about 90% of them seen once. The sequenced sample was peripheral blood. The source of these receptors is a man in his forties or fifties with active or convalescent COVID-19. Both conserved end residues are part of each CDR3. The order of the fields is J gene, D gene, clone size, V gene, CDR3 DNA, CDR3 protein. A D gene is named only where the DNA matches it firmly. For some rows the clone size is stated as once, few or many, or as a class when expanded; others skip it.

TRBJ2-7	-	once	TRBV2	TGTGCCAGCAGGAACCGGGACATCTCCTACGAGCAGTACTTC	CASRNRDISYEQYF
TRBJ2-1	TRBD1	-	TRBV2	TGTGCCAGCAGTGGGGACAGGGGGGCCTACAATGAGCAGTTCTTC	CASSGDRGAYNEQFF
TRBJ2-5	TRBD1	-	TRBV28	TGTGCCAGCACAGGGGGCGCGGAGACCCAGTACTTC	CASTGGAETQYF
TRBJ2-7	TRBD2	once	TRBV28	TGTGCCAGCGGGGAGACTAGCGGGAACTTCCCCTACGAGCAGTACTTC	CASGETSGNFPYEQYF
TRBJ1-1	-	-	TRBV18	TGTGCCAGCTCACACAGGGAACCGCCTGAAGCTTTCTTT	CASSHREPPEAFF
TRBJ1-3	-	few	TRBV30	TGTGCCTGGAGTGTAAACGGTCGAAACACCATATATTTT	CAWSVNGRNTIYF
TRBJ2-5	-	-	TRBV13	TGTGCCAGCAGCTTATATGGATCCGGGGGGCGAGTTGTAGAGACCCAGTACTTC	CASSLYGSGGRVVETQYF
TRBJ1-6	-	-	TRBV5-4	TGTGCCAGCAGCTTGGCCGCAGGGGATAGTTCACCCCTCCACTTT	CASSLAAGDSSPLHF
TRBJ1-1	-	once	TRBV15	TGTGCCACCAGCAGAGCAGTAGGCCAGGGGAACACTGAAGCTTTCTTT	CATSRAVGQGNTEAFF
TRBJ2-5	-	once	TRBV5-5	TGTGCCAGCAGCCGTAGGGACTGGGAACAAGAGACCCAGTACTTC	CASSRRDWEQETQYF
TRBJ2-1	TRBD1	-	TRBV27	TGTGCCAGCAGTCCAGGGACAGGAGAGTGGTATGAGCAGTTCTTC	CASSPGTGEWYEQFF
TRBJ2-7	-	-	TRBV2	TGTGCCAGCAGGTACAGGGACCCCTACGAGCAGTACTTC	CASRYRDPYEQYF
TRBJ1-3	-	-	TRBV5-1	TGCGCCAGCAGCTCGTCCCCGATTGGCCCAGGCTCTGGAAACACCATATATTTT	CASSSSPIGPGSGNTIYF
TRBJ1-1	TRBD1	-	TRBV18	TGTGCCAGCTCACCTGGACAGGGAACTGAAGCTTTCTTT	CASSPGQGTEAFF
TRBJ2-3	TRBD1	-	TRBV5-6	TGTGCCAGCAGCCGGTTGGGACAGGGGGCTGTAGATACGCAGTATTTT	CASSRLGQGAVDTQYF
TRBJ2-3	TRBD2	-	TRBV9	TGTGCCAGCAGCGTAGCTACAGGGGCTAGCGGGAGTCTCTCAGATACGCAGTATTTT	CASSVATGASGSLSDTQYF
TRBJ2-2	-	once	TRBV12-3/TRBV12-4	TGTGCCAGCAAGGGGGGGTCCGGGGAGCTGTTTTTT	CASKGGSGELFF
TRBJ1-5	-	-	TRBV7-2	TGTGCCAGCAGCGGCTATCAGAGGGAGCCCCAGCATTTT	CASSGYQREPQHF
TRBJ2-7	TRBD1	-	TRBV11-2	TGTGCCAGCAGCTTCACAGGGGGTACCCAATACGAGCAGTACTTC	CASSFTGGTQYEQYF
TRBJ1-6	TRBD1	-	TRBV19	TGTGCCAGTAGCCCGACAGGGGCCGGCTCACCCCTCCACTTT	CASSPTGAGSPLHF
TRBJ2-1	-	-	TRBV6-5	TGTGCCAGTTCCCGGGGAAAGGGCTCCTACAATGAGCAGTTCTTC	CASSRGKGSYNEQFF
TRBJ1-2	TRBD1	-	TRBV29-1	TGCAGCGTCAAGACAGGGATCCACTATGGCTACACCTTC	CSVKTGIHYGYTF
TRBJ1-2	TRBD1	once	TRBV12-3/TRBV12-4	TGTGCCAGCAGCGTAGACAGGGACTATGGCTACACCTTC	CASSVDRDYGYTF